The present entry profiles one T cell receptor (beta chain) with its context. Its antigen is not yet known. Per-base quality was not reported, and no clone a single base away is much larger than it. This entry comes from a study of response to subunit inactivated influenza vaccine (dated 2018 in TCRdb). As for the study more broadly: To follow how T cells responded to a trivalent subunit inactivated influenza vaccine, the researchers relied on deep quantitative profiling of the T cell receptor repertoire. What the research found in general, with its limitations: The authors proposed that each seasonal influenza vaccination may bring in only a limited number of new T cells.

The library was made by RT-PCR. The instrument given in TCRdb is Illumina HiSeq 2500. TCRdb reanalyzed the raw reads on its own, using fastp at Q25 for trimming and MiXCR for clone calling, and kept in-frame beta chains. Each CDR3 protein appears once, grouped with its most common genes and DNA. Counted in this sample were about 540,000 distinct CDR3 sequences; approximately 24% of them appeared once. Clones ranked in the top ten supply around 2.8% of the sample. V was cut back by 7 bases and J by 3 bases, leaving a gap of 24 bases between them. Including the terminal cysteine and phenylalanine, the CDR3 comprises 18 residues. Only the CDR3 region is kept as DNA, spanning 54 bases read in frame from base 1. The data also belong to a second study, concerning T cells expressing NK-cell markers. From that second study: The TCR beta cDNA libraries were made using 5'RACE template switching, a step that added both a universal primer site and unique molecular identifiers. In sorted CD3+CD56+NKG2C+, CD3+CD56+NKG2C- and CD3+CD56-NKG2C+ T-cell subsets from several donors, TCR beta-chain repertoires were profiled. Among the eight sequenced donors, seven were HCMV-seropositive and one was HCMV-seronegative. In several experiments an anti-gammadeltaTCR antibody was added to restrict sorting to alphabetaTCR-expressing T cells. In several donors, the dominant CD3+CD56+NKG2C+ clonotypes were found to rank among the top 10 CD8+ clonotypes and to make up roughly 1.0-7.0% of CD8+ T cells. Those dominant clonotypes were again the most abundant among CD3+CD56-NKG2C+ cells in a handful of donors, at roughly 25-65%. It remained unclear whether the expanded NKG2C-expressing T cell clones were specific for HCMV antigens. Randomly selected healthy volunteers, three men and five women, were used as the eight sequenced donors. A commercial ELISA kit detecting HCMV-specific IgG in serum was used to determine HCMV serostatus. Peripheral blood mononuclear cells were isolated from blood by Ficoll density gradient centrifugation. CD4+ and CD8+ T cells were isolated from PBMC by magnetic immunoseparation with Miltenyi isolation kits. Priming for cDNA synthesis came from the TCR beta constant segment, and two successive PCR amplification steps followed. Illumina HiSeq 2000/2500, MiSeq or NextSeq was used to sequence libraries as 2 x 150 bp reads. MIGEC handled demultiplexing of the reads and grouping by UMI, while MiTCR was used to assemble and quantify clonotypes. To exclude erroneous sequences, any TCR cDNA sequence not supported by at least two reads was discarded. Downstream repertoire analysis used the tcR package, and clonotypes were matched across fractions by CDR3 nucleotide sequence plus V segment. VDJmatch was used to annotate antigen specificity against VDJdb, with one amino acid substitution in CDR3 permitted.

The material was CD4+ T cells sorted from PBMCs, obtained 12 days after vaccination. The receptor chain draws on TRBV12-3 or TRBV12-4 and TRBJ2-2; the D element could tentatively be TRBD1 or TRBD2, as 5 bases agree for each. This clonotype was sampled from a man aged 50 to 60 who received an inactivated influenza vaccine. Donor details come from another sample of the same person, matched by shared clones. The sequenced DNA: TGTGCCAGCACCCTCAGGTCGGGGCTAGGAAGTTACACCGGGGAGCTGTTTTTT. The resulting protein is CASTLRSGLGSYTGELFF.